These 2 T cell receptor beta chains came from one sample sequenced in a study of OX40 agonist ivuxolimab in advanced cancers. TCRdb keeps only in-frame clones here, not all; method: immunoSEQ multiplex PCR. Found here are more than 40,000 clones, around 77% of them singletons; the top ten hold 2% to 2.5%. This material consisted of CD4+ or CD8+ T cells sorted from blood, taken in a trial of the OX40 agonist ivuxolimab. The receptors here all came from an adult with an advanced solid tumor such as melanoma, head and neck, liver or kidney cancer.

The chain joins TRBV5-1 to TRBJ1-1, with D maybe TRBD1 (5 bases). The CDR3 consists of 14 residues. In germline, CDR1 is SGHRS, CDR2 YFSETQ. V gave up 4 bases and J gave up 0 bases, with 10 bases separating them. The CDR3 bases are TGCGCCAGCAGCACCGGGACGGTGAACACTGAAGCTTTCTTT. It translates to CASSTGTVNTEAFF. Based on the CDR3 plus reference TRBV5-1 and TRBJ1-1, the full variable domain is KAGVTQTPRYLIKTRGQQVTLSCSPISGHRSVSWYQQTPGQGLQFLFEYFSETQRNKGNFPGRFSGRQFSNSRSEMNVSTLELGDSALYLCASSTGTVNTEAFFGQGTRLTVV.

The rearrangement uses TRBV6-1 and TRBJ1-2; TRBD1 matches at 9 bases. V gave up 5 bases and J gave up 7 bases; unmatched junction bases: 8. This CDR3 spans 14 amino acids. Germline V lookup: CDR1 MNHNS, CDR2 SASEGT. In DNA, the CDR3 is TGTGCCAGCAGTTTCAGCGGACAGGGGCCTGGCTACACCTTC. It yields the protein CASSFSGQGPGYTF.